The 18 T cell receptor beta chains presented below share a single source sample, sequenced in a study of shared clonotypes between healthy human individuals (TCRdb year 2020). Library prep was done by the immunoSEQ multiplex PCR assay. TCRdb provides this immuneACCESS table in a form limited to in-frame rearrangements. Some clones are lacking; in checked studies, under half of them reflect an unresolved V gene, and why the rest are absent is not known. This sample gives over a million clones in total; 78% of them show up just once. The ten most abundant clones make up around 0.6% of the sample. The sequenced sample was memory CD4+ T cells from PBMCs. The cell subset or site label of this sample denotes: CD45RA-negative fraction. All receptors derive from a man aged 18 to 30 in good health. Some clones in this sample may be carry-over from other donors' samples.

The chain joins TRBV5-1 to TRBJ1-3; 8 bases agree with TRBD1. CDR3 size: 17 residues. From germline, CDR1 is SGHRS and CDR2 YFSETQ. With 0 bases clipped from V and 0 bases from J, the junction kept 5 bases outside the gene matches. The DNA for the CDR3 is TGCGCCAGCAGCTTGGCGACAGGGGCTAACTCTGGAAACACCATATATTTT. It yields the protein CASSLATGANSGNTIYF.

CDR3 DNA: TGTGCCAGCAGTGTTCCGGGACAGGGAAACTATGGCTACACCTTC. Residues: CASSVPGQGNYGYTF. V gene TRBV25-1 combines with J gene TRBJ1-2, with TRBD1 identical over 9 bases. Germline V gives CDR1 MGHDK, CDR2 SYGVNS. The J segment lost 2 bases and the V segment lost 4 bases, leaving 5 bases of the junction unmatched. This CDR3 has 15 amino acids.

The chain joins TRBV6-1 to TRBJ2-5, with 14 nucleotides matching TRBD2. Per germline, CDR1 MNHNS and CDR2 SASEGT. The CDR3 sequence is 19 residues long. With 0 bases clipped from V and 3 bases from J, the junction kept 9 bases outside the gene matches. CDR3 coding DNA: TGTGCCAGCAGTGAAGCGGGACTAGCGGGAGATAGGGGGGAAGAGACCCAGTACTTC. It is translated as CASSEAGLAGDRGEETQYF.

The V call is TRBV6-5, the J call TRBJ1-2, with D possibly being TRBD1 (6 bases). The CDR3 has 14 residues. Looked up from germline, CDR1 is MNHEY and CDR2 is SVGAGI. Trimming cost V 4 bases and J 8 bases, with 17 bases left between them. In DNA, the CDR3 is TGTGCCAGCAGTTCCCGGGACAAATCGCGAGGCTACACCTTC. Protein sequence: CASSSRDKSRGYTF.

This clone has more than one count but fewer than ten. The CDR3 coding sequence is TGTGCCAGCAGCTTGGGAGGACAGGGCGATCAGCCCCAGCATTTT. This sequence encodes CASSLGGQGDQPQHF. V usage is TRBV5-4 and J usage is TRBJ1-5; 8 positions agree with TRBD1. After removal of 0 bases from V and 5 bases from J, the junction contained 4 bases not matched to a gene. The CDR3 sequence is 15 residues long. Germline values: CDR1 SGHNT, CDR2 YYREEE (reference sequence).

This clone was detected ten times or more. The CDR3 DNA is TGTGCCAGCAGCGTAGACCTCCTGGCGACCGGGGAGCTGTTTTTT. This sequence encodes CASSVDLLATGELFF. This chain uses TRBV9 with TRBJ2-2; D is ambiguous. Germline CDR1 is SGDLS and CDR2 is YYNGEE. The CDR3 covers 15 residues. V was pared by 0 bases and J by 5 bases, with 11 bases between.

This clone has only one observation. This chain uses TRBV28 with TRBJ2-5; TRBD2 is a possible D gene (5 bases). Germline V gene lookup returns CDR1 MDHEN and CDR2 SYDVKM. Trimming shortened V by 3 bases and J by 4 bases, and 18 bases separated the two germline ends. CDR3 size: 16 residues. CDR3 in DNA: TGTGCCAGCAGTTTGATCGGTGGTCTTGGAGGAGAGACCCAGTACTTC. Translation: CASSLIGGLGGETQYF.

The V gene is TRBV6-5, the J gene TRBJ2-3; D is undetermined. The CDR3 has 14 amino acids. V lost 6 bases and J 3 bases, leaving 13 bases between the germline ends. Germline V CDR1 and CDR2: MNHEY, SVGAGI. CDR3 nucleotide sequence: TGTGCCAGCAGATACACCTTATCGACAGATACGCAGTATTTT. Amino acids: CASRYTLSTDTQYF.

This clone was observed at least ten times. V is TRBV6-5 and J is TRBJ2-2, with 7 bases that match TRBD1. This CDR3 comprises 15 residues. The ends lost 2 bases at V and 3 bases at J; junction bases unmatched: 3. CDR1 and CDR2 from the germline V gene are MNHEY and SVGAGI. The CDR3 nucleotides are TGTGCCAGCAGTTACAGGGGGCAGGACACCGGGGAGCTGTTTTTT. Translation gives CASSYRGQDTGELFF.

The chain carries TRBV28 and TRBJ1-2; 9 nucleotides line up with TRBD1. The germline gives CDR1 MDHEN, CDR2 SYDVKM. Losses at the gene ends were 5 bases for V and 8 bases for J; bases not matched to a gene: 9. This CDR3 comprises 14 residues. Written as DNA, the CDR3 is TGTGCCAGCAGTGTGGGACAGGGAGGGAGAGGCTACACCTTC. Residues: CASSVGQGGRGYTF.

This clone showed up just once. Possible read error: a much larger clone is one base away. The V gene is TRBV2, the J gene TRBJ1-1, with D hard to call. The germline V and J ends were trimmed by 5 bases and 0 bases, with 1 base remaining between them. CDR1 and CDR2 (germline): SNHLY, FYNNEI. The CDR3 spans 11 residues. CDR3 region: CASSMNTEAFF. The CDR3 DNA reads as TGTGCCAGCAGTATGAACACTGAAGCTTTCTTT.

This clone turned up a few times. In the same sample, other DNA sequences code for this CDR3. This rearrangement joins TRBV2 to TRBJ2-7, with 8 bases fitting TRBD2. Looked up from germline, CDR1 is SNHLY and CDR2 is FYNNEI. The CDR3 consists of 14 residues. V trimming: 3 bases; J trimming: 4 bases; junction bases outside the gene matches: 5. DNA for the CDR3: TGTGCCAGCAGTGACGGGAGGGCCGGATACGAGCAGTACTTC. Its protein is CASSDGRAGYEQYF.

The chain joins TRBV5-4 to TRBJ2-3; TRBD2 matches at 10 bases. Trimming took 2 bases from V and 6 from J; bases not matched to a gene: 12. This CDR3 has 17 residues. The germline CDR1 and CDR2 sequences are SGHNT and YYREEE (reference sequence). The CDR3 loop is CASSLNSGRSFSDTQYF. DNA for the CDR3: TGTGCCAGCAGCTTAAATAGCGGGAGGAGCTTTTCTGATACGCAGTATTTT. The whole variable domain, remainder taken from reference TRBV5-4 and TRBJ2-3, is ETGVTQSPTHLIKTRGQQVTLRCSSQSGHNTVSWYQQALGQGPQFIFQYYREEENGRGNFPPRFSGLQFPNYSSELNVNALELDDSALYLCASSLNSGRSFSDTQYFGPGTRLTVL.

The V and J genes are TRBV4-1 and TRBJ2-5; the D gene is possibly TRBD1 (6 bases). Germline CDR1 reads MGHRA; CDR2 reads YSYEKL. The CDR3 spans 14 residues. V dropped 4 bases and J dropped 1 base, with 10 bases sitting between them. CDR3 nucleotide sequence: TGCGCCAGCAGCCCACAGGGTCTCCAAGAGACCCAGTACTTC. This encodes CASSPQGLQETQYF.

This chain connects TRBV5-1 to TRBJ1-4, with D possibly matching TRBD1 (6 bases). The CDR3 covers 14 residues. Germline V gene lookup returns CDR1 SGHRS and CDR2 YFSETQ. The V gene lost 4 bases and the J gene lost 6 bases, with 13 bases spanning the gap. The CDR3: CASSRGAPDEKLFF. The DNA of the CDR3 is TGCGCCAGCAGCCGGGGGGCGCCGGATGAAAAACTGTTTTTT.

In this sample, this clone turned up a few times. The chain carries TRBV27 and TRBJ2-6, with 7 bases matching TRBD1. The germline gives CDR1 MNHEY, CDR2 SMNVEV (reference sequence). The CDR3 has 18 amino acids. The V gene end was trimmed by 3 bases and the J gene end by 1 base; junction bases not matched to a gene: 9. The CDR3 DNA is TGTGCCAGCAGTTTTCGGGCAGGGGGTAGTTCTGGGGCCAACGTCCTGACTTTC. This encodes CASSFRAGGSSGANVLTF. Complete variable domain (other parts from reference TRBV27 and TRBJ2-6): EAQVTQNPRYLITVTGKKLTVTCSQNMNHEYMSWYRQDPGLGLRQIYYSMNVEVTDKGDVPEGYKVSRKEKRNFPLILESPSPNQTSLYFCASSFRAGGSSGANVLTFGAGSRLTVL.

This clone was seen only a few times. The J gene is TRBJ2-3, the V gene TRBV21-1; the table assigns TRBD1, which was not confirmed against the DNA. TRBV21-1 is flagged as a pseudogene. The CDR3 has 15 amino acids. The CDR3, as DNA: TGTGCCAGCAGCAAAGTGACAAGAAGCACAGATACGCAGTATTTT. Translation gives CASSKVTRSTDTQYF.

The chain uses TRBV15 and TRBJ1-2; D uncertain. Germline values: CDR1 LNHNV, CDR2 YYDKDF (reference sequence). The V gene lost 5 bases and the J gene lost 3 bases, with 13 bases spanning the gap. The CDR3 consists of 14 residues. DNA for the CDR3: TGTGCCACCAGCGTTGGAGGGAGTTACTATGGCTACACCTTC. Its protein product is CATSVGGSYYGYTF.